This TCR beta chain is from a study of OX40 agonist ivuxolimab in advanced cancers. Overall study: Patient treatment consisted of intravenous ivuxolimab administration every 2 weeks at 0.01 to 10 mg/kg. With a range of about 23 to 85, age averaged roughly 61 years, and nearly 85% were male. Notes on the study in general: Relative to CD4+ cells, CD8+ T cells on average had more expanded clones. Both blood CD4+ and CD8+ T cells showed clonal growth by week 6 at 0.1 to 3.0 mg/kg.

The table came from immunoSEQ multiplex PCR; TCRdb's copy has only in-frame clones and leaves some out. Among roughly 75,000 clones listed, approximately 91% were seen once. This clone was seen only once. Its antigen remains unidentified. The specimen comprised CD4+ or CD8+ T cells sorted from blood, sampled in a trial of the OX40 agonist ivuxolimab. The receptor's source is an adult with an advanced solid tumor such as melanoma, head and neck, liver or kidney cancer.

The CDR3 region is CASSFAGSYEQYF. CDR3 sequence (DNA): TGTGCCAGCAGTTTTGCGGGCTCCTACGAGCAGTACTTC. The chain combines TRBV28 with TRBJ2-7; weak D call: TRBD2 (5 bases). CDR3 size: 13 residues. Germline V CDR1 and CDR2: MDHEN, SYDVKM. Deletions cut 3 bases from V and 0 bases from J, with 6 bases between.